The next 7 T cell receptor beta chains were all read from a single sample in a study of T cells after yellow fever vaccination. One entry per CDR3 protein, called by TCRdb with MiXCR from the 5' RACE reads. The table lists about 230,000 distinct CDR3 sequences, about 7% of them singletons. The sequenced sample was CD4+ T cells sorted from PBMCs, obtained on the day of the yellow fever booster vaccination. The receptors come from a man under 40 who received the YFV17D yellow fever vaccine.

The rearrangement joins TRBV12-3 or TRBV12-4 to TRBJ1-4; a possible D gene is TRBD1 (5 bases). This CDR3 is 13 amino acids long. The germline V and J ends were trimmed by 7 bases and 5 bases, with 11 bases remaining between them. CDR3 DNA: TGTGCCAGCACCCGACGGGGGAATGAAAAACTGTTTTTT. It yields the protein CASTRRGNEKLFF.

The table lists this clonotype with a count of one. This chain uses TRBV20-1 with TRBJ1-5, with D perhaps TRBD1 (5 bases). The germline gives CDR1 DFQATT, CDR2 SNEGSKA (reference sequence). CDR3 length: 16 residues. The ends were cut back, 3 bases at V and 5 bases at J, with 20 bases in the middle. In DNA, the CDR3 is TGCAGTGCTAGGAAGGGGCGGCTGGGAGATGATCAGCCCCAGCATTTT. It translates to CSARKGRLGDDQPQHF.

The sample holds many counts of this clonotype. The chain is built from TRBV20-1 and TRBJ2-7; 7 positions agree with TRBD2. The CDR3 loop spans 14 amino acids. Germline V gene sequence: CDR1 DFQATT, CDR2 SNEGSKA (reference sequence). Trimming cost V 3 bases and J 2 bases; bases outside gene matches: 7. This chain's CDR3 is CSASQREAAYEQYF. DNA for the CDR3: TGCAGTGCTAGTCAACGGGAGGCGGCCTACGAGCAGTACTTC.

V gene TRBV20-1 combines with J gene TRBJ2-7; tentatively, D is TRBD2 (5 bases). Germline V gene lookup returns CDR1 DFQATT and CDR2 SNEGSKA (reference sequence). The CDR3 length is 11 residues. With 6 bases removed from V and 6 bases from J, the gap between germline ends came to 12 bases. The CDR3 here is CSASTRVEQYF. As DNA, the CDR3 is TGCAGTGCAAGCACTAGGGTCGAGCAGTACTTC.

The gene calls are TRBV5-1 and TRBJ2-4; no firm D call. The CDR3 loop spans 16 amino acids. Germline CDR1 SGHRS, CDR2 YFSETQ. V lost 0 bases to trimming and J lost 2 bases, with 12 bases between them. Here the CDR3 reads CASSLDPGGSKNIQYF. Here the CDR3 DNA reads TGCGCCAGCAGCTTGGACCCCGGTGGTTCCAAAAACATTCAGTACTTC.

This chain links TRBV20-1 with TRBJ2-4, with D possibly TRBD2 on 6 matching bases. Germline V gene lookup returns CDR1 DFQATT and CDR2 SNEGSKA (reference sequence). Trimming shortened V by 6 bases and J by 6 bases, and 9 bases separated the two germline ends. The CDR3 runs to 11 residues. This chain's CDR3 is CSAREVNIQYF. CDR3 nucleotide sequence: TGCAGTGCGAGGGAGGTAAACATTCAGTACTTC.

The chain has TRBV29-1 and TRBJ1-5; D perhaps matches TRBD1 (5 bases). V lost 5 bases and J lost 7, with 21 bases in between. The CDR3 runs to 15 residues. Germline V CDR1 and CDR2: SQVTM, ANQGSEA. CDR3 nucleotides: TGCAGCGTTACCCTCTCAGGGCTCCAGGACCAGCCCCAGCATTTT. The encoded protein is CSVTLSGLQDQPQHF.